These T cell receptor beta chains were read from a single sample in a study of human T cells and chemical hapten exposure. TCRdb reprocessed the RACE reads with MiXCR, giving one entry per CDR3 protein. The sample lists a few hundred thousand distinct CDR3 sequences; about 7.7% were seen once. Specimen: whole blood, collected in connection with sensitization to the hapten diphenylcyclopropenone (DPC). Source of these receptors: a man in his late teens or twenties with alopecia areata. Some clones in this sample may be carry-over from other donors' samples. CDR3s include the opening cysteine and the closing phenylalanine or tryptophan. The order of the fields is V gene, J gene, clone size, D gene, CDR3 protein, CDR3 DNA. A D gene is named only where the DNA matches it firmly. The size entry is marked missing in some rows and otherwise reads once, few, many or a size class.

V gene: TRBV10-3; J gene: TRBJ2-7; clone size: -; D gene: TRBD2; CDR3 protein: CAITGEGSGYEQYF; CDR3 DNA: TGTGCCATCACCGGGGAGGGTAGCGGCTACGAGCAGTACTTC
V gene: TRBV14; J gene: TRBJ1-4; clone size: -; D gene: -; CDR3 protein: CASSQPRAEKLFF; CDR3 DNA: TGTGCCAGCAGCCAACCCAGGGCTGAAAAACTGTTTTTT
V gene: TRBV12-3/TRBV12-4; J gene: TRBJ1-5; clone size: many; D gene: -; CDR3 protein: CASSFGRSNQPQHF; CDR3 DNA: TGTGCCAGCAGTTTTGGAAGGAGCAATCAGCCCCAGCATTTT
V gene: TRBV20-1; J gene: TRBJ1-1; clone size: few; D gene: -; CDR3 protein: CSEQGDTEAFF; CDR3 DNA: TGCAGTGAGCAGGGCGACACTGAAGCTTTCTTT
V gene: TRBV10-3; J gene: TRBJ1-2; clone size: few; D gene: TRBD1; CDR3 protein: CAISRDRDYGYTF; CDR3 DNA: TGTGCCATCAGCCGGGACAGGGACTATGGCTACACCTTC
V gene: TRBV4-1; J gene: TRBJ1-1; clone size: -; D gene: -; CDR3 protein: CASSQPRGEAFF; CDR3 DNA: TGCGCCAGCAGCCAACCCAGAGGCGAAGCTTTCTTT
V gene: TRBV10-3; J gene: TRBJ1-1; clone size: many; D gene: TRBD1; CDR3 protein: CAITLRYRGTEAFF; CDR3 DNA: TGTGCCATCACCCTTCGTTACAGGGGCACTGAAGCTTTCTTT
V gene: TRBV6-5; J gene: TRBJ1-2; clone size: many; D gene: TRBD1; CDR3 protein: CASSYSRTGDGYTF; CDR3 DNA: TGTGCCAGCAGTTACTCGAGGACAGGGGATGGCTACACCTTC
V gene: TRBV20-1; J gene: TRBJ2-7; clone size: few; D gene: TRBD2; CDR3 protein: CSARGLAGGMHYEQYF; CDR3 DNA: TGCAGTGCTCGAGGACTAGCGGGGGGAATGCACTACGAGCAGTACTTC
V gene: TRBV28; J gene: TRBJ1-2; clone size: many; D gene: -; CDR3 protein: CASNTQESNNYGYTF; CDR3 DNA: TGTGCCAGCAATACCCAGGAATCCAATAACTATGGCTACACCTTC
V gene: TRBV6-1; J gene: TRBJ2-5; clone size: -; D gene: -; CDR3 protein: CASSESGQSQETQYF; CDR3 DNA: TGTGCCAGCAGTGAATCGGGACAAAGCCAAGAGACCCAGTACTTC
V gene: TRBV10-3; J gene: TRBJ2-7; clone size: few; D gene: TRBD1; CDR3 protein: CAISAGGEQYF; CDR3 DNA: TGTGCCATCAGTGCAGGGGGCGAGCAGTACTTC
V gene: TRBV9; J gene: TRBJ2-1; clone size: many; D gene: TRBD2; CDR3 protein: CASSVRSSGANEQFF; CDR3 DNA: TGTGCCAGCAGCGTACGATCTAGCGGGGCGAATGAGCAGTTCTTC
V gene: TRBV9; J gene: TRBJ2-2; clone size: -; D gene: -; CDR3 protein: CASSVGMSAAGELFF; CDR3 DNA: TGTGCCAGCAGCGTAGGAATGTCGGCAGCCGGGGAGCTGTTTTTT
V gene: TRBV4-2; J gene: TRBJ1-1; clone size: many; D gene: -; CDR3 protein: CASSQEYGWSTEAFF; CDR3 DNA: TGTGCCAGCAGCCAAGAGTACGGTTGGTCCACTGAAGCTTTCTTT
V gene: TRBV4-1; J gene: TRBJ2-5; clone size: -; D gene: -; CDR3 protein: CASSQDVVASASALGTQYF; CDR3 DNA: TGCGCCAGCAGCCAAGATGTAGTGGCTAGCGCGTCCGCTTTAGGGACCCAGTACTTC
V gene: TRBV5-1; J gene: TRBJ1-1; clone size: few; D gene: -; CDR3 protein: CASSLVTGLNTEAFF; CDR3 DNA: TGCGCCAGCAGCTTGGTAACAGGATTGAACACTGAAGCTTTCTTT
V gene: TRBV18; J gene: TRBJ2-2; clone size: -; D gene: -; CDR3 protein: CASSPITGELFF; CDR3 DNA: TGTGCCAGCTCACCGATCACCGGGGAGCTGTTTTTT
V gene: TRBV10-1; J gene: TRBJ2-7; clone size: -; D gene: TRBD1; CDR3 protein: CASSESAYRDSEQYF; CDR3 DNA: TGCGCCAGCAGTGAGTCAGCTTACCGGGACAGCGAGCAGTACTTC
V gene: TRBV7-9; J gene: TRBJ1-5; clone size: few; D gene: -; CDR3 protein: CASSYYFDQPQHF; CDR3 DNA: TGTGCCAGCAGCTATTATTTCGACCAGCCCCAGCATTTT
V gene: TRBV6-2/TRBV6-3; J gene: TRBJ2-5; clone size: few; D gene: -; CDR3 protein: CASSYSRRETQYF; CDR3 DNA: TGTGCCAGCAGTTACTCAAGACGAGAGACCCAGTACTTC
V gene: TRBV5-1; J gene: TRBJ1-2; clone size: -; D gene: -; CDR3 protein: CASSLDAGPSSHYGYTF; CDR3 DNA: TGCGCCAGCAGCTTGGATGCAGGACCTAGTTCTCATTATGGCTACACCTTC
V gene: TRBV28; J gene: TRBJ2-3; clone size: few; D gene: TRBD1; CDR3 protein: CASSHGGTGGDTQYF; CDR3 DNA: TGTGCCAGCAGCCACGGCGGGACAGGGGGAGATACGCAGTATTTT
V gene: TRBV7-3; J gene: TRBJ2-3; clone size: many; D gene: -; CDR3 protein: CASSSKTGSGTDTQYF; CDR3 DNA: TGTGCCAGCAGCTCTAAAACGGGGTCTGGCACAGATACGCAGTATTTT
V gene: TRBV18; J gene: TRBJ1-2; clone size: -; D gene: TRBD1; CDR3 protein: CASSPSRQGRTYYGYTF; CDR3 DNA: TGTGCCAGCTCACCCTCACGACAGGGGCGAACCTACTATGGCTACACCTTC
V gene: TRBV10-3; J gene: TRBJ1-3; clone size: many; D gene: -; CDR3 protein: CAISDHYGGISGNTIYF; CDR3 DNA: TGTGCCATCAGTGACCATTACGGGGGCATCTCTGGAAACACCATATATTTT
V gene: TRBV3-1; J gene: TRBJ2-7; clone size: many; D gene: -; CDR3 protein: CASSQAVRGSYEQYF; CDR3 DNA: TGTGCCAGCAGTCAAGCGGTTCGGGGTTCCTACGAGCAGTACTTC
V gene: TRBV7-8; J gene: TRBJ2-3; clone size: once; D gene: TRBD2; CDR3 protein: CASSLVGGGADTQYF; CDR3 DNA: TGTGCCAGCAGCTTAGTAGGCGGGGGGGCAGATACGCAGTATTTT
V gene: TRBV15; J gene: TRBJ2-4; clone size: -; D gene: -; CDR3 protein: CATSRDRAAKNIQYF; CDR3 DNA: TGTGCCACCAGCAGAGATCGGGCAGCCAAAAACATTCAGTACTTC